This T cell receptor beta chain was found in a study of post-analysis software for immune sequencing data. Study-wide context: The disease courses covered relapsing-remitting, secondary progressive and progressive-relapsing multiple sclerosis. Study-wide results and caveats: When compared against controls, multiple sclerosis patients showed significantly lower normalized Chao1 diversity. Patients used several TRBV segments, including TRBV5-6, TRBV5-1 and TRBV20-1, more often than controls.

This clonotype was counted between two and nine times. Its specificity is not known. Germline assignment: CDR1 SGHVS and CDR2 FNYEAQ. The CDR3 covers 15 residues. Trimming shortened V by 5 bases and J by 0 bases, and 12 bases separated the two germline ends. Libraries were made from TCR beta cDNA, and they carried unique molecular identifiers. MiXCR was run by TCRdb on the PCR reads, yielding one entry per CDR3 protein. The table lists about 770,000 distinct CDR3 sequences, under 60% of them singletons, with roughly 4.9% in the top ten. J is TRBJ2-3 and V is TRBV7-6; D not certain. The TCR was taken from a girl aged 5-17 years with multiple sclerosis. The sample comprised blood. The DNA of the CDR3 is TGTGCCAGCAGCGCCGAGGTCGGGAGCACAGATACGCAGTATTTT. Translated, it gives CASSAEVGSTDTQYF.